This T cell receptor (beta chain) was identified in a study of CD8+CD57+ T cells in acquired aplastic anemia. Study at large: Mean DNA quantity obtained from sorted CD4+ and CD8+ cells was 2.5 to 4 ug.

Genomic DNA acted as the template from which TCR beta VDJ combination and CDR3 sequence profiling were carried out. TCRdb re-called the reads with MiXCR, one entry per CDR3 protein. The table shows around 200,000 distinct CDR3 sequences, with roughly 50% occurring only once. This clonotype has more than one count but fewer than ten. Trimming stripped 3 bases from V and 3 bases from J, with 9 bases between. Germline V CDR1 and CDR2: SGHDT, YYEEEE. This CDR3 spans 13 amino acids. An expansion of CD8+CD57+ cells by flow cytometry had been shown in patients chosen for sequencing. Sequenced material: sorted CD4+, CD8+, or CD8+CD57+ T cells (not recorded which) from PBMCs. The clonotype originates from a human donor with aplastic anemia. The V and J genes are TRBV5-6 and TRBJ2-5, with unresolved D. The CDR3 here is CASSSGSKETQYF. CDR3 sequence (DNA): TGTGCCAGCAGCTCGGGCAGCAAAGAGACCCAGTACTTC.